A selection of T cell receptor beta chains follows, all from one sample in a study of cytomegalovirus exposure and HLA in healthy donors. The assay was immunoSEQ multiplex PCR, and TCRdb's table has in-frame clones only and misses some. The sample yields 100,000 to 150,000 clones, approximately 80% seen once. Sequenced input: PBMCs. These receptors all stem from a man aged 35 to 55 in good health and CMV-seronegative. The conserved cysteine and the conserved F or W are not part of the CDR3 here. Each record gives: V gene, clone size, J gene, CDR3 protein. Only some rows state a clone size, as once, few, many or a class for expanded clones.

V gene: TRBV5-5
clone size: NA
J gene: TRBJ2-3
CDR3 protein: ASSPNGQRTDTQY

V gene: TRBV5-6
clone size: NA
J gene: TRBJ1-2
CDR3 protein: ASSSEGASYT

V gene: TRBV7-9
clone size: few
J gene: TRBJ2-5
CDR3 protein: ASPPGLSRETQY

V gene: TRBV4-1
clone size: NA
J gene: TRBJ1-5
CDR3 protein: ASSPPGTDYSNQPQH

V gene: TRBV7-2
clone size: NA
J gene: TRBJ2-2
CDR3 protein: ASSLALNTGELF

V gene: TRBV30
clone size: NA
J gene: TRBJ2-2
CDR3 protein: AWRRNTGELF

V gene: TRBV30
clone size: NA
J gene: TRBJ1-6
CDR3 protein: AWKGQLNSPLH

V gene: TRBV5-1
clone size: NA
J gene: TRBJ2-6
CDR3 protein: ASSITGTGANVLT

V gene: TRBV5-1
clone size: NA
J gene: TRBJ2-5
CDR3 protein: ASSLGAQETQY

V gene: TRBV19
clone size: NA
J gene: TRBJ1-5
CDR3 protein: ASTADRPNQQPQH

V gene: TRBV28
clone size: NA
J gene: TRBJ2-3
CDR3 protein: ASSEGTSGRAQY

V gene: TRBV2
clone size: NA
J gene: TRBJ2-3
CDR3 protein: ATLPWTTTQY

V gene: TRBV5-4
clone size: once
J gene: TRBJ1-2
CDR3 protein: ASSPGGFRYT

V gene: TRBV9
clone size: NA
J gene: TRBJ1-1
CDR3 protein: ASSGKGGGTEAF

V gene: TRBV15
clone size: few
J gene: TRBJ2-5
CDR3 protein: ATSRDELAGGGETQY

V gene: TRBV6-5
clone size: NA
J gene: TRBJ1-1
CDR3 protein: ASKRGSMNTEAF

V gene: TRBV7-3
clone size: once
J gene: TRBJ2-2
CDR3 protein: ASSLERGLTGELF

V gene: TRBV15
clone size: NA
J gene: TRBJ1-4
CDR3 protein: ATSREGTGDEKLF

V gene: TRBV7-2
clone size: NA
J gene: TRBJ2-3
CDR3 protein: ASSPLGRVTDTQY

V gene: TRBV6-5
clone size: NA
J gene: TRBJ2-7
CDR3 protein: ASSTRSGEQY